This T cell receptor beta chain came from a study of blood T cell repertoires in COVID-19. On the study more broadly: The United States, Italy and Spain were the sources of the acute and convalescent COVID-19 samples. PBMCs, B-cell-depleted T cells, or T cells were the source of the cDNA or gDNA that made up the material.

Unmatched junction bases numbered 13, after V lost 5 bases and J lost 0 bases. Germline V gives CDR1 SQVTM, CDR2 ANQGSEA. This CDR3 spans 16 amino acids. The authors' processing: Estimation of nucleated cell counts was performed using reference gene primer amplification. TCRdb keeps only in-frame clones here, not all; method: immunoSEQ multiplex PCR. The D gene and trimming were derived from the DNA, and the V and J assignments and clone size from that table. Seen here are around 72,000 clones, approximately 87% observed once, and the top ten hold 15% to 20%. Sequences were obtained from peripheral blood. The receptor comes from a woman older than 75 with acute or convalescent COVID-19. The chain joins TRBV29-1 to TRBJ2-7, with 7 bases aligning to TRBD1. The CDR3 loop is CSVSPEGRGSSYEQYF. Here the CDR3 DNA reads TGCAGCGTTTCCCCCGAGGGCAGGGGGAGCTCCTACGAGCAGTACTTC.